The following is a TCR beta chain sequence with its context. Per the study methods: Reference gene primer amplification gave estimated nucleated cell counts. Sequencing used immunoSEQ multiplex PCR; TCRdb keeps in-frame clones, though not all of them. V and J calls and clone size are as listed in that table; D and trimming were resolved from the DNA. The sample lists approximately 200,000 clones, 80% to 85% occurring once. The data are from a study of blood T cell repertoires in COVID-19. Whole-study context: Sites in the United States, Italy and Spain provided acute and convalescent COVID-19 samples. The analysed material was cDNA or gDNA that came from T cells, B-cell-depleted T cells, or PBMCs.

This CDR3 comprises 14 residues. Germline V CDR1 and CDR2: SQVTM, ANQGSEA. V lost 7 bases to trimming and J lost 1 base; unmatched junction nucleotides: 6. Sequenced: peripheral blood. The chain has TRBV29-1 and TRBJ2-3; 9 positions match TRBD2. The TCR sequence derives from a woman aged 25 to 39 who had recovered from COVID-19. CDR3 in amino acids: CSGQAGGGTDTQYF. CDR3 nucleotides: TGCAGCGGCCAAGCGGGAGGTGGCACAGATACGCAGTATTTT.